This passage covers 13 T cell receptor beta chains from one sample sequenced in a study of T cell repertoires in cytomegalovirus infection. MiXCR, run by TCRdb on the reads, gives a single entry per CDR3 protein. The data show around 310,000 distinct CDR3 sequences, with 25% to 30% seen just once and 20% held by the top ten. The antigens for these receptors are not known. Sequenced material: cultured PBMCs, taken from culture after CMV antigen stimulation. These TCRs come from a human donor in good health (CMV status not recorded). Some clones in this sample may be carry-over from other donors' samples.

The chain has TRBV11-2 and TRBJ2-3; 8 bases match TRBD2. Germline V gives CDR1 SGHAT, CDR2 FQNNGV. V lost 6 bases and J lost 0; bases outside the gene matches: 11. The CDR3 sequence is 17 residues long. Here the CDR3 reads CASRGSGGILSTDTQYF. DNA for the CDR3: TGTGCCAGCAGGGGAAGCGGGGGAATCCTTAGCACAGATACGCAGTATTTT.

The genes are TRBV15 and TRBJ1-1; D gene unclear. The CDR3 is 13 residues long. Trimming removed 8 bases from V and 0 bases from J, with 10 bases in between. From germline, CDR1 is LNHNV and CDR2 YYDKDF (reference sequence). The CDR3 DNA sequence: TGTGCCACCGCCCGTACGGTGAACACTGAAGCTTTCTTT. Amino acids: CATARTVNTEAFF.

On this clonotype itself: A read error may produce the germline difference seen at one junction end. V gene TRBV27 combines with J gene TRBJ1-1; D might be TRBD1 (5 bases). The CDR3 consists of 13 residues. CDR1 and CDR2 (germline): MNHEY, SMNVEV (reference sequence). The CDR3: CASSASGLTGAFF. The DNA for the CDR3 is TGTGCCAGCAGCGCTTCAGGGCTCACTGGAGCTTTCTTT.

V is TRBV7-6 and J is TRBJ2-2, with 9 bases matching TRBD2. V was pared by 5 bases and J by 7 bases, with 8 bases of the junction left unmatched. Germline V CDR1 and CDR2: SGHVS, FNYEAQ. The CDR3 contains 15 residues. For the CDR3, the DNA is TGTGCCAGCAGCGGAATAGCGGGGGTGAACGGGGAGCTGTTTTTT. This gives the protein CASSGIAGVNGELFF.

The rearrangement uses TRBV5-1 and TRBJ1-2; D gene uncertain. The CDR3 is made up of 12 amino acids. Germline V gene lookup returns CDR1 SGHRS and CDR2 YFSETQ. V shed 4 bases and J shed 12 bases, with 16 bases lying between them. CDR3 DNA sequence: TGCGCCAGCAGCGGCGCTTCCGGGCCCAACACCTTC. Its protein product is CASSGASGPNTF.

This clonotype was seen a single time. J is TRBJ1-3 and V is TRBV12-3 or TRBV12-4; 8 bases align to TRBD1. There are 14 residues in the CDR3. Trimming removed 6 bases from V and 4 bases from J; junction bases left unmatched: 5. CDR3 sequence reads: CASSQTGDGNTIYF. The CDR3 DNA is TGTGCCAGCAGCCAGACAGGGGACGGAAACACCATATATTTT.

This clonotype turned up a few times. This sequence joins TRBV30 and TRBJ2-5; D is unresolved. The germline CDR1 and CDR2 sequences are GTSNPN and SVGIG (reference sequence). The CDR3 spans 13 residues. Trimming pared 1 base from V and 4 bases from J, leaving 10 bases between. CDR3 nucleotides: TGTGCCTGGAGTGCCGGGCGTCCAGAGACCCAGTACTTC. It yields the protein CAWSAGRPETQYF.

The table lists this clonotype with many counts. CDR3 residues: CASSPTGPETQYF. CDR3 coding DNA: TGTGCCAGCAGCCCGACAGGTCCCGAGACCCAGTACTTC. The rearrangement links TRBV3-1 to TRBJ2-5; D might be TRBD1 (6 bases). The germline V gene has CDR1 LGHDT and CDR2 YNNKEL (reference sequence). V was cut by 4 bases and J by 5 bases, with 11 bases left in between. The CDR3 length is 13 residues.

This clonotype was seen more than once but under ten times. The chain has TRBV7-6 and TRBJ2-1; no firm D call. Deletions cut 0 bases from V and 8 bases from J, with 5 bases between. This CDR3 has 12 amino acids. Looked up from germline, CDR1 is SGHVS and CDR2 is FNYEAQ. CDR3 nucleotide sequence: TGTGCCAGCAGCTTAGCCGTAGATGAGCAGTTCTTC. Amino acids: CASSLAVDEQFF. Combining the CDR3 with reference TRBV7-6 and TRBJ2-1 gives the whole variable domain GAGVSQSPRYKVTKRGQDVALRCDPISGHVSLYWYRQALGQGPEFLTYFNYEAQQDKSGLPNDRFSAERPEGSISTLTIQRTEQRDSAMYRCASSLAVDEQFFGPGTRLTVL.

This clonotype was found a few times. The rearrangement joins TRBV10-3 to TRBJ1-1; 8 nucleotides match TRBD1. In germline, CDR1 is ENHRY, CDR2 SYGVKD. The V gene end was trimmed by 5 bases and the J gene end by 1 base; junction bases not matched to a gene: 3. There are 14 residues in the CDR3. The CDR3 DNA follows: TGTGCCATCAGTAGGGGACAGGCGAACACTGAAGCTTTCTTT. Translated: CAISRGQANTEAFF.

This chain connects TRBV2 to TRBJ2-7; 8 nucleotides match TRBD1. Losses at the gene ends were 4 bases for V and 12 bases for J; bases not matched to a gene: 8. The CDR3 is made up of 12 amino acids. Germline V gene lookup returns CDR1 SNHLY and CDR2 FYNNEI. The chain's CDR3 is CASSGGQAPLYF. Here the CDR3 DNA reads TGTGCCAGCAGTGGGGGACAGGCGCCCCTGTACTTC.

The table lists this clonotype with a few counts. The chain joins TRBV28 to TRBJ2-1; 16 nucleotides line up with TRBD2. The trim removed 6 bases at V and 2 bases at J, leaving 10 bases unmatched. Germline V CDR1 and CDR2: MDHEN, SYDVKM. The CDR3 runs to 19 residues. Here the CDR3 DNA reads TGTGCCAGCAGCCCGGGACTAGCGGGAGGGTCCCCCCCCTACAATGAGCAGTTCTTC. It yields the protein CASSPGLAGGSPPYNEQFF.

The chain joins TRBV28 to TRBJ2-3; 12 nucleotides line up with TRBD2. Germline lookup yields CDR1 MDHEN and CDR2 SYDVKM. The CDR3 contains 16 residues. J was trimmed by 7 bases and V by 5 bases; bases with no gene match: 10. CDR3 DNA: TGTGCCAGCAGTGCACCTAGCGGGAGGGTCATATATACGCAGTATTTT. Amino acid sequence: CASSAPSGRVIYTQYF.